The rows below give T cell receptor beta chains drawn from one sample of a study of OX40 agonist ivuxolimab in advanced cancers. Method: immunoSEQ multiplex PCR; TCRdb's copy keeps in-frame clones and lacks some. Counted here are tens of thousands of clones, approximately 88% occurring once; the ten biggest clones make up about 1.3%. This specimen consisted of CD4+ or CD8+ T cells sorted from blood, obtained in a trial of the OX40 agonist ivuxolimab. These receptors were collected from an adult with an advanced solid tumor such as melanoma, head and neck, liver or kidney cancer. CDR3s include the opening cysteine and the closing phenylalanine or tryptophan. The D gene is left open where the match is weak.

v_gene	d_gene	j_gene	CDR3aa	CDR3nt
TRBV7-6	TRBD1	TRBJ2-7	CASSPGNSGTGRPQYF	TGTGCCAGCAGCCCCGGCAATAGTGGGACAGGGCGACCCCAGTACTTC
TRBV27	TRBD2	TRBJ2-7	CASSPLGGGGAEQYF	TGTGCCAGCAGCCCACTCGGGGGGGGAGGGGCCGAGCAGTACTTC
TRBV28	NA	TRBJ2-7	CAARPRRPSYEQYF	TGTGCCGCGCGCCCCAGGAGGCCCTCCTACGAGCAGTACTTC
TRBV28	NA	TRBJ2-7	CATSNRLSYEQYF	TGTGCCACATCCAACAGGCTCTCCTACGAGCAGTACTTC
TRBV6-5	NA	TRBJ1-5	CASSYSGAGGDQPQHF	TGTGCCAGCAGTTACTCGGGCGCTGGGGGGGATCAGCCCCAGCATTTT
TRBV6-5	NA	TRBJ1-3	CASSYSIRDTRVF	TGTGCCAGCAGTTACTCGATCAGGGACACCCGGGTATTT
TRBV6-5	TRBD2	TRBJ2-7	CASSRLAGGPYEQYF	TGTGCCAGCAGCCGACTAGCGGGGGGGCCCTACGAGCAGTACTTC
TRBV7-3	TRBD2	TRBJ2-2	CASSSLIAGANTGELFF	TGTGCCAGCAGCTCCCTAATAGCGGGGGCGAACACCGGGGAGCTGTTTTTT
TRBV2	NA	TRBJ2-3	CASTTEGDTQYF	TGTGCCAGCACCACCGAGGGAGATACGCAGTATTTT
TRBV6-6	TRBD1	TRBJ2-7	CASSLDRVSYEQYF	TGTGCCAGCAGCCTGGACAGGGTCTCCTACGAGCAGTACTTC
TRBV2	NA	TRBJ1-5	CASSPAENQPQHF	TGTGCCAGCAGCCCCGCAGAGAATCAGCCCCAGCATTTT
TRBV29-1	NA	TRBJ1-1	CSFTQGNTEAFF	TGCAGCTTCACCCAGGGGAACACTGAAGCTTTCTTT
TRBV7-2	NA	TRBJ1-6	CASSLVPNSPLHF	TGTGCCAGCAGCTTAGTACCCAATTCACCCCTCCACTTT
TRBV7-2	NA	TRBJ1-2	CASSLGRDGYTF	TGTGCCAGCAGCTTAGGTAGGGATGGCTACACCTTC
TRBV11-1	NA	TRBJ2-5	CASSLVQLAKTQYF	TGTGCCAGCAGCTTAGTTCAGCTAGCAAAGACCCAGTACTTC
TRBV6-1	NA	TRBJ2-3	CASSEVYTDTQYF	TGTGCCAGCAGTGAAGTTTACACAGATACGCAGTATTTT
TRBV19	TRBD2	TRBJ2-3	CASSRRLADNTDTQYF	TGTGCCAGTAGTCGCCGACTAGCGGATAACACAGATACGCAGTATTTT
TRBV10-3	TRBD2	TRBJ2-2	CAISDASGRETGELFF	TGTGCCATCAGTGATGCTAGCGGGAGAGAAACCGGGGAGCTGTTTTTT
TRBV4-3	NA	TRBJ2-5	CASSQDFRQETQYF	TGCGCCAGCAGCCAAGATTTCAGGCAAGAGACCCAGTACTTC
TRBV7-2	NA	TRBJ2-6	CASSQIGGANVLTF	TGTGCCAGCAGCCAAATCGGGGGGGCCAACGTCCTGACTTTC
TRBV28	NA	TRBJ2-6	CASRSSGGANVLTF	TGTGCCAGCAGATCCTCGGGTGGGGCCAACGTCCTGACTTTC
TRBV7-2	NA	TRBJ2-5	CASSPPGSGETQYF	TGTGCCAGCAGCCCCCCGGGCTCCGGGGAGACCCAGTACTTC